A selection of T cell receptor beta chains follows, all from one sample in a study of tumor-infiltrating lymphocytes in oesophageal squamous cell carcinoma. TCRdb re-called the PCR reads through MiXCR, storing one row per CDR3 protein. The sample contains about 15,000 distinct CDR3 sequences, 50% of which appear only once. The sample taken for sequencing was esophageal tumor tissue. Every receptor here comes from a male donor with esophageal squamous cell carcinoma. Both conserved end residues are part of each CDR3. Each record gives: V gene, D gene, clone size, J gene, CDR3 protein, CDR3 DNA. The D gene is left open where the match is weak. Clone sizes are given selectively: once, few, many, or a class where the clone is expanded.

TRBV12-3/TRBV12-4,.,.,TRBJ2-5,CASRVRGTGELYF,TGTGCCAGCAGGGTGAGGGGGACCGGGGAGCTGTACTTC
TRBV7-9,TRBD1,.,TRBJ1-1,CASSLGRGRDRVNTEAFF,TGTGCCAGCAGCTTAGGACGCGGGAGGGACAGGGTGAACACTGAAGCTTTCTTT
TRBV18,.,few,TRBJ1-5,CASSSENGPQHF,TGTGCCAGCTCATCCGAAAATGGGCCCCAGCATTTT
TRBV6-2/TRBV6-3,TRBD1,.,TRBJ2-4,CASIETGAGWEQYF,TGTGCCAGCATCGAGACAGGGGCTGGGTGGGAGCAGTACTTC
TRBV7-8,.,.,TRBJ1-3,CASSLMGRRILSGNTIYF,TGTGCCAGCAGCTTAATGGGACGCAGAATCCTCTCTGGAAACACCATATATTTT
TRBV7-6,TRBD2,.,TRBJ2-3,CASSSRLAGGITDTQYF,TGTGCCAGCAGCTCAAGACTAGCGGGAGGGATCACAGATACGCAGTATTTT
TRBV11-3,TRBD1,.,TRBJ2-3,CASSKRTGGTDAQYF,TGTGCCAGCAGCAAAAGGACAGGGGGGACAGATGCGCAGTATTTT
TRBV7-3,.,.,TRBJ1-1,CASSPAAGEGLTEAFF,TGTGCCAGCAGCCCGGCCGCAGGAGAGGGGTTGACTGAAGCTTTCTTT
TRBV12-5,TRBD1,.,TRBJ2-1,CASGTTGQGRNEQFF,TGTGCTAGTGGTACGACGGGACAGGGACGTAATGAGCAGTTCTTC
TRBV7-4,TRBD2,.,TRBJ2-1,CASSSRLAATGNEQFF,TGTGCCAGCAGCTCGAGACTAGCGGCAACCGGCAATGAGCAGTTCTTC
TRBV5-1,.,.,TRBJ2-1,CASSLVVAGKGDNEQFF,TGCGCCAGCAGCTTGGTGGTAGCGGGTAAGGGGGACAATGAGCAGTTCTTC
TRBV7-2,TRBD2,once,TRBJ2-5,CASSLGLAGGSNEQYF,TGTGCCAGCAGCTTGGGACTAGCGGGAGGTTCCAATGAGCAGTACTTC
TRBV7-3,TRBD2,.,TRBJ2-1,CASSLSFSSGNEQFF,TGTGCCAGCAGCTTAAGTTTTTCTAGCGGCAATGAGCAGTTCTTC
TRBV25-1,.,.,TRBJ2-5,CASSGYDGKETQYF,TGTGCCAGCAGTGGATACGACGGGAAAGAGACCCAGTACTTC
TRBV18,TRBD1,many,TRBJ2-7,CASSPDRGSYEQYF,TGTGCCAGCTCACCGGACAGGGGGTCCTACGAGCAGTACTTC
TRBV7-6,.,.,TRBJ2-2,CASSKPISAANTGELFF,TGTGCCAGCAGCAAGCCGATATCCGCCGCGAACACCGGGGAGCTGTTTTTT
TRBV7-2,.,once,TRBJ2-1,CASSLYRQGGNEQFF,TGTGCCAGCAGCTTATACCGACAGGGAGGAAATGAGCAGTTCTTC
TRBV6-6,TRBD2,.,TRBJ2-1,CASSYGLASYNEQFF,TGTGCCAGCAGTTACGGACTAGCCTCCTACAATGAGCAGTTCTTC
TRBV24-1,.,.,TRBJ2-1,CATSDNSANYNEQFF,TGTGCCACCAGTGATAATAGCGCGAACTACAATGAGCAGTTCTTC
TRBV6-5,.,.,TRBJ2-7,CASQGGSFNEQYF,TGTGCCAGCCAAGGGGGAAGCTTCAACGAGCAGTACTTC
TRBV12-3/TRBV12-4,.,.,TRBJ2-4,CASSLRGGKNIQYF,TGTGCCAGCAGTTTAAGGGGGGGCAAAAACATTCAGTACTTC
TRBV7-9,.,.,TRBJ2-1,CASSFSRGQHLDTQFF,TGTGCCAGCAGCTTTAGCAGGGGACAACACTTGGATACGCAGTTCTTC
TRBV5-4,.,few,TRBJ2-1,CASSFLTGLTIYNEQFF,TGTGCCAGCAGCTTTTTAACCGGACTAACCATTTACAATGAGCAGTTCTTC
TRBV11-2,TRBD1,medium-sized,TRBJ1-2,CASSLVQGAYGYTF,TGTGCCAGCAGCTTAGTCCAGGGGGCCTATGGCTACACCTTC
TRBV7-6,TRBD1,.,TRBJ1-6,CASSRTGGVPLHF,TGTGCCAGCAGCCGGACAGGGGGTGTACCCCTCCACTTT
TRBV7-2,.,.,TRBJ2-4,CASSPREASVGQYF,TGTGCCAGCAGCCCACGCGAGGCTAGCGTGGGTCAGTACTTC
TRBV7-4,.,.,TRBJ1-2,CASSLGDPYGYTF,TGTGCCAGCAGCTTGGGGGATCCTTATGGCTACACCTTC
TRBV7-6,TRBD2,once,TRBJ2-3,CASSVLAGGGTDTQYF,TGTGCCAGCAGCGTACTAGCGGGAGGGGGCACAGATACGCAGTATTTT
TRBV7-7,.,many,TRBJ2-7,CASSLRQSYEQYF,TGTGCTAGCAGCTTAAGACAGAGCTACGAGCAGTACTTC
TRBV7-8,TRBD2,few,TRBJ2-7,CASSLAGGGTYEQYF,TGTGCCAGCAGCTTAGCAGGCGGGGGGACCTACGAGCAGTACTTC
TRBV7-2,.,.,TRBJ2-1,CASGPDQGDEQFF,TGTGCCAGCGGGCCGGACCAAGGGGATGAGCAGTTCTTC